The 8 T cell receptor beta chains reported below all come from one sample, sequenced in a study of T cells after yellow fever vaccination. TCRdb used MiXCR to reprocess the 5' RACE reads, holding one entry per CDR3 protein. The sample records 300,000 to 400,000 distinct CDR3 sequences, about 8.3% being singletons. The sequences come from PBMCs, collected 45 days after the first yellow fever vaccination. These receptor sequences come from a man aged 18 to 29 who received the YFV17D yellow fever vaccine.

This clonotype was counted only a few times. The chain carries TRBV20-1 and TRBJ1-5; 8 nucleotides line up with TRBD1. This CDR3 region has 13 residues. V gave up 5 bases and J gave up 4 bases; unmatched junction bases: 4. Germline CDR1 and CDR2: DFQATT and SNEGSKA (reference sequence). The CDR3 DNA is TGCAGTGCTGTGGACAGGGCAAATCAGCCCCAGCATTTT. It specifies CSAVDRANQPQHF.

This clonotype was detected ten times or more. The chain uses TRBV5-4 and TRBJ2-5; TRBD2 matches 8 bases. Trimming removed 2 bases from V and 5 bases from J; junction bases left unmatched: 5. CDR3 length: 14 amino acids. Germline CDR1 SGHNT, CDR2 YYREEE (reference sequence). The CDR3 nucleotides read TGTGCCAGCAGCTTTAGCGGGGCGGGGGAGACCCAGTACTTC. Amino acid sequence: CASSFSGAGETQYF.

The sample holds a few counts of this clonotype. CDR3 sequence: CASRDTGGNQPQHF. CDR3 coding DNA: TGTGCCAGCAGAGATACAGGGGGCAATCAGCCCCAGCATTTT. The V and J genes are TRBV6-1 and TRBJ1-5, with 7 bases identical to TRBD1. This CDR3 is 14 amino acids long. Germline trimming cut 6 bases from V and 2 bases from J; bases unmatched to any gene: 4. Germline loops: CDR1 MNHNS, CDR2 SASEGT.

This rearrangement joins TRBV7-6 to TRBJ2-3, with D perhaps matching TRBD2 (5 bases). The germline V gene has CDR1 SGHVS and CDR2 FNYEAQ. Trimming pared 6 bases from V and 0 bases from J, leaving 16 bases between. The CDR3 extends over 16 amino acids. CDR3 sequence (DNA): TGTGCCAGCAGTTTTCTGGCTAGCTATAGCACAGATACGCAGTATTTT. This encodes CASSFLASYSTDTQYF.

This clonotype was observed a few times. The J gene is TRBJ2-3, the V gene TRBV7-9; no reliable D call. The V and J ends lost 3 bases and 2 bases respectively, with 12 bases between them. Germline loops: CDR1 SEHNR, CDR2 FQNEAQ (reference sequence). There are 15 residues in the CDR3. This CDR3 is CASSLDLGFTDTQYF. CDR3 nucleotides: TGTGCCAGCAGCTTGGACCTAGGCTTCACAGATACGCAGTATTTT.

This clonotype was seen a few times. The chain is built from TRBV11-2 and TRBJ2-2, with TRBD2 identical over 10 bases. Germline-derived CDR1 and CDR2 are SGHAT and FQNNGV. The CDR3 is made up of 18 amino acids. The J segment lost 6 bases and the V segment lost 5 bases, leaving 15 bases of the junction unmatched. The CDR3 sequence is CASSVGASGGAAAGELFF. CDR3 sequence (DNA): TGTGCCAGCAGCGTAGGGGCTAGCGGGGGAGCCGCCGCCGGGGAGCTGTTTTTT.

This chain connects TRBV5-5 to TRBJ2-3; the D call may be TRBD1 or TRBD2 (6 bases each). The V gene lost 1 base and the J gene lost 4 bases, with 13 bases spanning the gap. This CDR3 is built from 15 residues. Germline CDR1 reads SGHKS; CDR2 reads YYEKEE (reference sequence). The CDR3 sequence: CASSLLGGGSDTQYF. The CDR3, as DNA: TGTGCCAGCAGCTTGCTCGGAGGGGGGTCAGATACGCAGTATTTT. The whole variable domain, filled in from reference TRBV5-5 and TRBJ2-3, reads DAGVTQSPTHLIKTRGQQVTLRCSPISGHKSVSWYQQVLGQGPQFIFQYYEKEERGRGNFPDRFSARQFPNYSSELNVNALLLGDSALYLCASSLLGGGSDTQYFGPGTRLTVL.

This clonotype came up a few times. The J gene is TRBJ2-5, the V gene TRBV7-2; D not resolved. Germline V gene sequence: CDR1 SGHTA, CDR2 FQGNSA. The CDR3 is made up of 14 amino acids. With 1 base removed from V and 4 bases from J, the gap between germline ends came to 10 bases. CDR3 nucleotide sequence: TGTGCCAGCAGCTTAGGGGCGCTAGTAGAGACCCAGTACTTC. It specifies CASSLGALVETQYF.